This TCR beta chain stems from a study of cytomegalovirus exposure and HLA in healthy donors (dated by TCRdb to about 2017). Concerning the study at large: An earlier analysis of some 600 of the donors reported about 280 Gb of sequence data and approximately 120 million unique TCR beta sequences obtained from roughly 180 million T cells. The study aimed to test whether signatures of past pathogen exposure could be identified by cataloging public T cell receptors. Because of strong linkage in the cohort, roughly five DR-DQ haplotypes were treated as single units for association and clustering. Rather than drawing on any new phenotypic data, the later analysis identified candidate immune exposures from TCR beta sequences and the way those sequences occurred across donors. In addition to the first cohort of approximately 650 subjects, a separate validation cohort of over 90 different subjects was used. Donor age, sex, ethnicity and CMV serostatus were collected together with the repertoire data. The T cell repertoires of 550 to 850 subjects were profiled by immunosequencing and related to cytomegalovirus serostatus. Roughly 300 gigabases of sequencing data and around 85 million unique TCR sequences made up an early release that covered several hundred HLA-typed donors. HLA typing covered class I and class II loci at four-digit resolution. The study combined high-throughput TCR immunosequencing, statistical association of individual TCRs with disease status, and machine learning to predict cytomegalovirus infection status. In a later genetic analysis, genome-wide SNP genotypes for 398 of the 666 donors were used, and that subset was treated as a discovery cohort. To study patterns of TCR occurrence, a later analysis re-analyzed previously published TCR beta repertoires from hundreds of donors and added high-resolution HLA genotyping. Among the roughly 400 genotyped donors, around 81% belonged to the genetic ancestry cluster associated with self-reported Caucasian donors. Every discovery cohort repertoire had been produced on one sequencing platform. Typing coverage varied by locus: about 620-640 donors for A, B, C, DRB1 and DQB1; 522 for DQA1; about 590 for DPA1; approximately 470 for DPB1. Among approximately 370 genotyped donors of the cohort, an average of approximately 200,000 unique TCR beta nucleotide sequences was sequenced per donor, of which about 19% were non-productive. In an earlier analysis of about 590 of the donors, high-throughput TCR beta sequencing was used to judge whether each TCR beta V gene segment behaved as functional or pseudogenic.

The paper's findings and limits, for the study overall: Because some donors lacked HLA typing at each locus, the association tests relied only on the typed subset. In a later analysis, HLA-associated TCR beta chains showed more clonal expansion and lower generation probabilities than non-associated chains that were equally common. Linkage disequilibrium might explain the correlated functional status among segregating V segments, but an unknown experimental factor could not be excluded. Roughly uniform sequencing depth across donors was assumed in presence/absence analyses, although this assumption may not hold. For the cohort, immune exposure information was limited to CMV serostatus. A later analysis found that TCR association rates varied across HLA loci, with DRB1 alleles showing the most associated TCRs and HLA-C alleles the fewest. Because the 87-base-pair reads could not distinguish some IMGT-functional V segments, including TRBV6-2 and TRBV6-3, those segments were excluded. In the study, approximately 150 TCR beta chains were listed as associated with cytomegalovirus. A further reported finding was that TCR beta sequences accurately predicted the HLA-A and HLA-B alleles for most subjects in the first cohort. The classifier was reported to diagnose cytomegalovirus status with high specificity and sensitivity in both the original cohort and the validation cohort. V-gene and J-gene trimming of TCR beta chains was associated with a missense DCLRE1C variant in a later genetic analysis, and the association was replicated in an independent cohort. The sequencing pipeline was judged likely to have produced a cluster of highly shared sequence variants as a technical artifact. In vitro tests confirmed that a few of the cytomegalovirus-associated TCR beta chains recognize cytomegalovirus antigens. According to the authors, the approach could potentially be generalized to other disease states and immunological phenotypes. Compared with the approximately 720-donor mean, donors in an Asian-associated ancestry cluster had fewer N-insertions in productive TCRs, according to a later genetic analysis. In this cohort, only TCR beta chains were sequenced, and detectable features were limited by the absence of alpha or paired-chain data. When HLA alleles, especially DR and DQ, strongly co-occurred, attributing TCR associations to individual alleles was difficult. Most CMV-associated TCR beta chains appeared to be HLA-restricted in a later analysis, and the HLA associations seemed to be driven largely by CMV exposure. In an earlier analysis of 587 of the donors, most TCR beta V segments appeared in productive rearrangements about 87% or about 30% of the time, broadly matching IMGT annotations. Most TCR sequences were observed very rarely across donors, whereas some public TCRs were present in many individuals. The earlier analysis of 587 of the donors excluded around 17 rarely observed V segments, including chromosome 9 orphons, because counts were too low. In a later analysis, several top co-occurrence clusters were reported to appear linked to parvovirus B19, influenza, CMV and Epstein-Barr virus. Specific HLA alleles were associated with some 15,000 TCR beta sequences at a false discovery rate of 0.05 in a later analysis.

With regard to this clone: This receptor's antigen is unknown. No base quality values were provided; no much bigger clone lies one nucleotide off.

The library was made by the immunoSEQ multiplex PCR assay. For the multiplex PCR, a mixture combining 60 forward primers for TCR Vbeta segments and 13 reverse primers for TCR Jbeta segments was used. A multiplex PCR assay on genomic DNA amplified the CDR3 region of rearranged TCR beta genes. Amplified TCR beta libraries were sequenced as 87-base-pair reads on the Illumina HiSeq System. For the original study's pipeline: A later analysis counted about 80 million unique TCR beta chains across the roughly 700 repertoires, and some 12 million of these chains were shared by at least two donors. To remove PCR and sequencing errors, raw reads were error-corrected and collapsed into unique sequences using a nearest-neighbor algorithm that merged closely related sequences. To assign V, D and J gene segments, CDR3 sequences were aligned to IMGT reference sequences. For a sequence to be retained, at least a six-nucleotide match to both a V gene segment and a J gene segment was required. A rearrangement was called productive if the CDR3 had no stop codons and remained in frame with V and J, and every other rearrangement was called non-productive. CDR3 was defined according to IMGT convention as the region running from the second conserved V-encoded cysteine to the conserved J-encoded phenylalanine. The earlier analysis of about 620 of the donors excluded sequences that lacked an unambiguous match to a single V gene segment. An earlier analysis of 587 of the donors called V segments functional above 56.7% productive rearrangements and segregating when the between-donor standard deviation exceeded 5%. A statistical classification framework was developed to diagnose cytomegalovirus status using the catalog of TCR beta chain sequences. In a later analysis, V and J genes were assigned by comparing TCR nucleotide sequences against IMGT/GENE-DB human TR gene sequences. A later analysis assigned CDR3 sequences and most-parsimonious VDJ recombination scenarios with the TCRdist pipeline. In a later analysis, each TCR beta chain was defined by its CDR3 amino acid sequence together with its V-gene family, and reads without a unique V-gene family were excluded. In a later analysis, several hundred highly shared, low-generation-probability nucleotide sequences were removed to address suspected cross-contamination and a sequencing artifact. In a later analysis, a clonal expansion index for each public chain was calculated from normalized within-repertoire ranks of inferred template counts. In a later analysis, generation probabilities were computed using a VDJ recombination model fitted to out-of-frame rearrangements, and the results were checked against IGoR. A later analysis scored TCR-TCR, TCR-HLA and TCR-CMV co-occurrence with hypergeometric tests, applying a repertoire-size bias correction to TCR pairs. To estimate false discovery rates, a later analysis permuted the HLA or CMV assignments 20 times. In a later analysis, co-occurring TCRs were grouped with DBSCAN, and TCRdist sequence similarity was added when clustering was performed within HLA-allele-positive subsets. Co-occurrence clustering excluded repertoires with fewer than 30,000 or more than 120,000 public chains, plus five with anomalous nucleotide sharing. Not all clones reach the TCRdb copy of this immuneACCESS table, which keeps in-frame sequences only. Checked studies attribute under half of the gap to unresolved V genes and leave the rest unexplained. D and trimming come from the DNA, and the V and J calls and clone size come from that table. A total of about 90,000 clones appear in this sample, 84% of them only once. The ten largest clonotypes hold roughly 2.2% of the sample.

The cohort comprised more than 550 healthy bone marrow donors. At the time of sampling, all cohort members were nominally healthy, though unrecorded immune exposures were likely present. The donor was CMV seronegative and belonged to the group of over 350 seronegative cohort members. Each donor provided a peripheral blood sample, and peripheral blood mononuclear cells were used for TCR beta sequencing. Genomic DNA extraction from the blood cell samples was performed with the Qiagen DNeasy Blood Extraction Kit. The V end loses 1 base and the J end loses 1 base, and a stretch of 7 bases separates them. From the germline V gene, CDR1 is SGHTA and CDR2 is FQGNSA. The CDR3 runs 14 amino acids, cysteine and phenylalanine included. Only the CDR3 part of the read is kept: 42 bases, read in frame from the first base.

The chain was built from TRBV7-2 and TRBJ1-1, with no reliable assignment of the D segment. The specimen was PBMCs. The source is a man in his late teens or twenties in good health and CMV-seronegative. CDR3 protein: CASSLGNWNTEAFF. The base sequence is TGTGCCAGCAGCTTAGGTAATTGGAACACTGAAGCTTTCTTT.